Listed below are T cell receptor beta chains from one sample, sequenced in a study of blood T cell repertoires in COVID-19. The protocol was immunoSEQ multiplex PCR, while the TCRdb copy is restricted to in-frame clones and leaves out a portion. The repertoire holds 140,000 to 150,000 clones, with roughly nine tenths as singletons. Sample: peripheral blood. The receptors shown here come from a human donor with COVID-19, enrolled during active disease. The donor label of this sample is uncertain. The CDR3 runs from the conserved cysteine through the conserved F or W. A D gene is named only where the DNA matches it firmly. Rows give clone size only sometimes, using once, few, many, or a class for an expanded clone.

TRBD1	.	TRBV5-5	TRBJ2-7	CASRRDSYEQYF	TGTGCCAGCCGTAGGGACAGTTACGAGCAGTACTTC
.	.	TRBV10-1	TRBJ2-1	CASSPGTYNEQFF	TGCGCCAGCAGCCCCGGGACTTACAATGAGCAGTTCTTC
.	.	TRBV30	TRBJ1-5	CAWNRDSNQPQHF	TGTGCCTGGAACAGGGATAGCAATCAGCCCCAGCATTTT
.	.	TRBV9	TRBJ1-3	CASSVGAEAGNTIYF	TGTGCCAGCAGCGTAGGGGCCGAAGCTGGAAACACCATATATTTT
TRBD1	.	TRBV29-1	TRBJ2-3	CSVDGQGIDTQYF	TGCAGCGTTGACGGACAGGGGATAGATACGCAGTATTTT
.	once	TRBV19	TRBJ1-5	CASSIEGTGWEGGNQPQHF	TGTGCCAGTAGTATAGAAGGTACAGGGTGGGAAGGGGGCAATCAGCCCCAGCATTTT
.	.	TRBV7-8	TRBJ2-7	CASSSAGAGYEQYF	TGTGCCAGCAGCTCGGCGGGGGCTGGATACGAGCAGTACTTC
.	.	TRBV10-3	TRBJ1-1	CAISEYLDTEAFF	TGTGCCATCAGTGAGTACTTGGACACTGAAGCTTTCTTT
TRBD1	.	TRBV7-3	TRBJ2-5	CASSPGQSEETQYF	TGTGCCAGCAGCCCGGGACAGAGCGAAGAGACCCAGTACTTC
TRBD1	.	TRBV9	TRBJ2-5	CASSGSGQGAQETQYF	TGTGCCAGCAGCGGATCGGGACAGGGGGCACAAGAGACCCAGTACTTC
TRBD1	.	TRBV6-5	TRBJ2-5	CASGSRGQGVGTQYF	TGTGCCAGCGGATCGAGGGGACAGGGGGTGGGGACCCAGTACTTC
.	once	TRBV5-1	TRBJ2-1	CASSARGGSNNEQFF	TGCGCCAGCAGCGCGAGGGGGGGCTCAAACAATGAGCAGTTCTTC
.	few	TRBV23-1	TRBJ1-1	CASSRRGGEAEAFF	TGCGCCAGCAGTCGAAGGGGGGGCGAGGCTGAAGCTTTCTTT
TRBD2	.	TRBV11-3	TRBJ2-3	CASSHPVGGGRDTQYF	TGTGCCAGCAGTCATCCTGTTGGCGGGGGACGGGATACGCAGTATTTT
.	.	TRBV19	TRBJ1-1	CATGGGFMNTEAFF	TGTGCCACCGGGGGTGGATTCATGAACACTGAAGCTTTCTTT
.	few	TRBV3-1/TRBV3-2	TRBJ1-1	CASSQEGQNTEAFF	TGTGCCAGCAGCCAAGAAGGACAGAACACTGAAGCTTTCTTT
TRBD2	few	TRBV4-2	TRBJ2-5	CASSQGFSGRTQETQYF	TGTGCCAGCAGCCAAGGCTTTAGCGGGCGCACCCAAGAGACCCAGTACTTC
.	.	TRBV18	TRBJ1-1	CASSPTATNTEAFF	TGTGCCAGCTCACCGACAGCGACGAACACTGAAGCTTTCTTT
.	.	TRBV28	TRBJ2-1	CASSAHRPSYNEQFF	TGTGCCAGCAGTGCCCACAGGCCTTCCTACAATGAGCAGTTCTTC
.	.	TRBV18	TRBJ1-3	CASSQGHRLGNTIYF	TGTGCCAGCTCACAGGGACATCGACTTGGAAACACCATATATTTT
.	once	TRBV2	TRBJ1-2	CASSEWGVGYNYGYTF	TGTGCCAGCAGTGAGTGGGGCGTGGGATATAACTATGGCTACACCTTC
TRBD2	.	TRBV7-3	TRBJ2-1	CASSPHSTSGLEQFF	TGTGCCAGCAGCCCTCACTCAACTAGCGGGCTTGAGCAGTTCTTC
.	.	TRBV5-8	TRBJ1-1	CASSLAPGYVTEAFF	TGTGCCAGCAGCTTGGCCCCAGGTTATGTAACTGAAGCTTTCTTT
TRBD2	.	TRBV5-4	TRBJ2-3	CASSLVSTGGTDTQYF	TGTGCCAGCAGCTTGGTGTCGACGGGAGGTACAGATACGCAGTATTTT